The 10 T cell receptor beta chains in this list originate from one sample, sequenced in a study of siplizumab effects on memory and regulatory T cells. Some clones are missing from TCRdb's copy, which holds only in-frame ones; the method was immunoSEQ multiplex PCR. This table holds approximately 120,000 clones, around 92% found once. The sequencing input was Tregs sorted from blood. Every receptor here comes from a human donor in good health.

CDR3 sequence: CAISEGQGRDEQYF. In DNA, the CDR3 is TGTGCCATCAGTGAAGGTCAGGGGAGGGACGAGCAGTACTTC. The V and J genes are TRBV10-3 and TRBJ2-7, with a weak D call TRBD2 (7 bases). The CDR3 sequence is 14 residues long. Per germline, CDR1 ENHRY and CDR2 SYGVKD. V lost 3 bases to trimming and J lost 5 bases, with 14 bases between them.

CDR3 protein: CASSFAGNTIYF. The CDR3 region has the DNA TGCGCCAGCAGCTTCGCGGGAAACACCATATATTTT. The gene calls are TRBV5-1 and TRBJ1-3; D is uncertain. This CDR3 is built from 12 residues. V was clipped by 2 bases and J by 4 bases, with 4 bases between them. Per the germline V gene, CDR1 is SGHRS and CDR2 is YFSETQ.

This CDR3 reads CASSMAGPNYGYTF. The CDR3 coding sequence is TGTGCCAGTAGTATGGCAGGCCCTAACTATGGCTACACCTTC. J is TRBJ1-2 and V is TRBV19; D uncertain. V lost 3 bases and J 0 bases, leaving 8 bases between the germline ends. The CDR3 is 14 amino acids. The V gene's germline CDR1 is LNHDA and CDR2 SQIVND (reference sequence). Full variable domain (remainder filled in from reference TRBV19 and TRBJ1-2): DGGITQSPKYLFRKEGQNVTLSCEQNLNHDAMYWYRQDPGQGLRLIYYSQIVNDFQKGDIAEGYSVSREKKESFPLTVTSAQKNPTAFYLCASSMAGPNYGYTFGSGTRLTVV.

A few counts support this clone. This chain's CDR3 is CASSLMTDGYTF. The CDR3 nucleotides are TGTGCCAGCAGCTTAATGACAGACGGCTACACCTTC. The chain joins TRBV7-8 to TRBJ1-2; a weak D match, TRBD1 (5 bases). With 2 bases removed from V and 8 bases from J, the gap between germline ends came to 9 bases. The CDR3 contains 12 residues. CDR1 is SGHVS, CDR2 FQNEAQ, per germline.

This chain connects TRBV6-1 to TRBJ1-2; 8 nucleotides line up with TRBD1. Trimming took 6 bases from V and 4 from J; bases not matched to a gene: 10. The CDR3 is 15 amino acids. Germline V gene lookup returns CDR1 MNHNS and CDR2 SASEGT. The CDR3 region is CASRGRGQGAYGYTF. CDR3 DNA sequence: TGTGCCAGCAGGGGAAGGGGGCAGGGGGCCTATGGCTACACCTTC.

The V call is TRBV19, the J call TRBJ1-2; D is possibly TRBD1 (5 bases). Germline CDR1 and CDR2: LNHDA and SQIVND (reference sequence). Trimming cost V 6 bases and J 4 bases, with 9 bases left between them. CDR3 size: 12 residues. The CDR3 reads CASRGQGYGYTF. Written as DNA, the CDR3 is TGTGCCAGTAGGGGGCAGGGCTATGGCTACACCTTC.

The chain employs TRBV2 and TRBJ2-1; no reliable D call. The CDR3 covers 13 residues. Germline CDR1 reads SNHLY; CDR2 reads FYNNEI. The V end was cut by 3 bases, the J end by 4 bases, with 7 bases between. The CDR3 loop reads CASSELEYNEQFF. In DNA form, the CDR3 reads TGTGCCAGCAGTGAGCTGGAATACAATGAGCAGTTCTTC. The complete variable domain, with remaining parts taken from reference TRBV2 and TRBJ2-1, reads EPEVTQTPSHQVTQMGQEVILRCVPISNHLYFYWYRQILGQKVEFLVSFYNNEISEKSEIFDDQFSVERPDGSNFTLKIRSTKLEDSAMYFCASSELEYNEQFFGPGTRLTVL.

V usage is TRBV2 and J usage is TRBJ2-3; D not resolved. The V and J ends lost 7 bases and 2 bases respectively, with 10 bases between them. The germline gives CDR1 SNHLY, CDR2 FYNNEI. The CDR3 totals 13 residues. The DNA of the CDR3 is TGTGCCAGCAAGGGCCGGAACACAGATACGCAGTATTTT. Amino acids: CASKGRNTDTQYF.

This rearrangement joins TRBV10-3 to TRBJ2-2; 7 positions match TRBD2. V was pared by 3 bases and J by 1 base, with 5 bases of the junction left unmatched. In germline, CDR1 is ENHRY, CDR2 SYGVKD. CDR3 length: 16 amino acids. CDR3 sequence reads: CAISERASGNTGELFF. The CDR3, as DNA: TGTGCCATCAGTGAAAGGGCTAGCGGGAACACCGGGGAGCTGTTTTTT.

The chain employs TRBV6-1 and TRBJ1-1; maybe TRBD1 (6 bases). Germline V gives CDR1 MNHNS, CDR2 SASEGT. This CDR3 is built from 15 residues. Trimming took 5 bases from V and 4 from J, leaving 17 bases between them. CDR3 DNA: TGTGCCAGCAGTTTTTCTCACAGGGTGGGCACTGAAGCTTTCTTT. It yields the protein CASSFSHRVGTEAFF.